The rows below give T cell receptor beta chains drawn from one sample of a study of human T cells and chemical hapten exposure. TCRdb reprocessed the RACE reads via MiXCR and lists one record per CDR3 protein. The table lists 130,000 or so distinct CDR3 sequences, 9% to 10% of them singletons. Material for sequencing was whole blood. These receptor sequences come from a male donor in good health. Some clones in this sample may be carry-over from other donors' samples. Both conserved end residues are part of each CDR3. The D gene is left open where the match is weak. Where a row states a size, it is once, few, many or the class of an expanded clone; other rows omit it.

abundance,d_gene,v_gene,len,j_gene,CDR3aa,CDR3nt
many,TRBD2,TRBV6-5,14,TRBJ2-1,CASSYSGSYNEQFF,TGTGCCAGCAGTTACAGCGGGAGTTACAATGAGCAGTTCTTC
many,TRBD2,TRBV5-1,20,TRBJ2-7,CASSLEDGTSGLQSSYEQYF,TGCGCCAGCAGCTTGGAAGACGGGACTAGCGGACTCCAGAGCTCCTACGAGCAGTACTTC
few,-,TRBV19,15,TRBJ2-3,CASSIEEGGTDTQYF,TGTGCCAGTAGTATAGAGGAAGGAGGCACAGATACGCAGTATTTT
few,-,TRBV15,14,TRBJ1-5,CATSRDGRNQPQHF,TGTGCCACCAGCAGAGATGGGAGAAATCAGCCCCAGCATTTT
-,-,TRBV27,14,TRBJ1-5,CASSKRYSNQPQHF,TGTGCCAGCAGTAAAAGATATAGCAATCAGCCCCAGCATTTT
few,-,TRBV23-1,13,TRBJ2-1,CASSQSRGAEQFF,TGCGCCAGCAGTCAATCTCGGGGAGCTGAGCAGTTCTTC
many,-,TRBV5-1,12,TRBJ2-3,CASSLLGDTQYF,TGCGCCAGCAGCCTATTGGGAGATACGCAGTATTTT
-,-,TRBV6-6,13,TRBJ1-4,CASIGTTNEKLFF,TGTGCCAGCATAGGGACAACTAATGAAAAACTGTTTTTT
-,TRBD2,TRBV15,16,TRBJ2-1,CATSRDGTSGRNEQFF,TGTGCCACCAGCAGAGACGGGACTAGCGGGAGGAATGAGCAGTTCTTC
few,TRBD2,TRBV20-1,17,TRBJ2-3,CSARDLERGLGTDTQYF,TGCAGTGCTAGAGATCTGGAGCGGGGGTTAGGGACAGATACGCAGTATTTT
few,TRBD2,TRBV15,15,TRBJ2-5,CATSRDRTSGETQYF,TGTGCCACCAGCAGAGATAGGACTAGCGGGGAGACCCAGTACTTC
few,-,TRBV14,15,TRBJ2-7,CASSQDHSPRGEQYF,TGTGCCAGCAGCCAAGATCACTCCCCCCGGGGGGAGCAGTACTTC
-,TRBD1,TRBV2,14,TRBJ1-1,CASSGRTGRTEAFF,TGTGCCAGCAGTGGCAGGACAGGGAGGACTGAAGCTTTCTTT
many,-,TRBV6-4,13,TRBJ2-2,CASSNRNTGELFF,TGTGCCAGCAGTAACAGGAACACCGGGGAGCTGTTTTTT
many,TRBD2,TRBV4-2,14,TRBJ2-7,CASSQAGTSDEQYF,TGTGCCAGCAGCCAGGCTGGGACTAGCGACGAGCAGTACTTC
few,TRBD1,TRBV19,15,TRBJ2-4,CASTTDRDAKNIQYF,TGTGCCAGTACCACGGACAGGGATGCCAAAAACATTCAGTACTTC
few,TRBD1,TRBV9,16,TRBJ1-2,CASSLTGGTTLYGYTF,TGTGCCAGCAGCCTTACAGGGGGTACGACGCTCTATGGCTACACCTTC
-,-,TRBV7-9,14,TRBJ2-4,CASSPQGPKNIQYF,TGTGCCAGCAGCCCACAGGGACCCAAAAACATTCAGTACTTC
-,TRBD1,TRBV5-1,15,TRBJ2-7,CASSRDRGISYEQYF,TGCGCCAGCAGCAGGGACAGGGGGATTTCCTACGAGCAGTACTTC
-,-,TRBV6-5,13,TRBJ1-2,CASSQQGPVGYTF,TGTGCCAGCAGCCAACAGGGACCGGTTGGCTACACCTTC
few,-,TRBV25-1,13,TRBJ1-2,CASSGGGSYGYTF,TGTGCCAGCAGTGGGGGGGGCAGCTATGGCTACACCTTC
many,TRBD2,TRBV7-3,16,TRBJ2-1,CASSLLADGATNEQFF,TGTGCCAGCAGCCTACTAGCGGATGGGGCGACAAATGAGCAGTTCTTC
many,TRBD1,TRBV29-1,17,TRBJ2-1,CSVEVPLDRGRVNEQFF,TGCAGCGTTGAAGTCCCCCTGGACAGGGGGCGCGTTAATGAGCAGTTCTTC
many,TRBD1,TRBV6-1,15,TRBJ2-2,CASSEDRGPTGELFF,TGTGCCAGCAGCGAGGACAGGGGGCCTACCGGGGAGCTGTTTTTT
many,TRBD1,TRBV7-9,16,TRBJ2-7,CASSPTTGGRTYEQYF,TGTGCCAGCAGCCCAACGACAGGGGGTCGAACCTACGAGCAGTACTTC
-,-,TRBV3-1,15,TRBJ2-5,CASSLRQAPQETQYF,TGTGCCAGCAGCCTTCGACAGGCCCCCCAAGAGACCCAGTACTTC
-,TRBD1,TRBV12-3/TRBV12-4,14,TRBJ1-2,CASSLFTGENGYTF,TGTGCCAGCAGTTTATTTACAGGGGAGAATGGCTACACCTTC
many,TRBD2,TRBV29-1,16,TRBJ2-1,CSVEGTSGRMGDEQFF,TGCAGCGTTGAAGGGACTAGCGGGAGAATGGGCGATGAGCAGTTCTTC
-,-,TRBV15,18,TRBJ1-4,CATSRTPTGFTTNEKLFF,TGTGCCACCAGCAGAACTCCGACAGGATTTACAACTAATGAAAAACTGTTTTTT
few,TRBD1,TRBV6-1,17,TRBJ2-7,CASSEVWGTGATYEQYF,TGTGCCAGCAGTGAAGTCTGGGGAACAGGGGCTACCTACGAGCAGTACTTC
many,-,TRBV7-2,14,TRBJ2-5,CASSVQGIQETQYF,TGTGCCAGCAGCGTCCAGGGCATTCAGGAGACCCAGTACTTC
few,TRBD1,TRBV4-1,15,TRBJ1-1,CASSQPDRGVGEAFF,TGCGCCAGCAGCCAACCGGACAGGGGAGTGGGTGAAGCTTTCTTT
-,TRBD2,TRBV2,15,TRBJ2-1,CASSEGSGVDNEQFF,TGTGCCAGCAGTGAGGGTAGCGGGGTTGACAATGAGCAGTTCTTC
many,-,TRBV10-2,12,TRBJ1-1,CASKGGNTEAFF,TGCGCCAGCAAGGGCGGGAACACTGAAGCTTTCTTT
few,TRBD1,TRBV12-3/TRBV12-4,12,TRBJ1-2,CASRQGATGYTF,TGTGCCAGCAGGCAGGGGGCGACTGGCTACACCTTC
few,-,TRBV7-2,14,TRBJ2-1,CASSLVGADNEQFF,TGTGCCAGCAGCTTAGTGGGGGCGGACAATGAGCAGTTCTTC
few,-,TRBV5-1,13,TRBJ2-1,CASSFGQNNEQFF,TGCGCCAGCAGCTTTGGACAGAACAATGAGCAGTTCTTC
-,-,TRBV7-2,14,TRBJ1-2,CASSPDRTNYGYTF,TGTGCCAGCAGTCCCGACAGGACTAACTATGGCTACACCTTC
many,TRBD2,TRBV12-3/TRBV12-4,17,TRBJ2-6,CASNTGLAGGGANVLTF,TGTGCCAGCAACACGGGACTAGCGGGAGGTGGGGCCAACGTCCTGACTTTC
many,-,TRBV27,18,TRBJ2-5,CASSFRRPGPRKQETQYF,TGTGCCAGCAGTTTCCGTCGTCCTGGGCCGCGGAAGCAAGAGACCCAGTACTTC
-,TRBD2,TRBV6-1,14,TRBJ2-1,CASSEGGSHNEQFF,TGTGCCAGCAGTGAAGGCGGGAGCCACAATGAGCAGTTCTTC
many,-,TRBV7-2,11,TRBJ2-7,CASSQIYEQYF,TGTGCCAGCAGCCAAATCTACGAGCAGTACTTC
-,-,TRBV28,18,TRBJ2-7,CASSLLARSLQVGDEQYF,TGTGCCAGCAGTTTATTGGCCCGTTCCTTACAGGTAGGAGACGAGCAGTACTTC